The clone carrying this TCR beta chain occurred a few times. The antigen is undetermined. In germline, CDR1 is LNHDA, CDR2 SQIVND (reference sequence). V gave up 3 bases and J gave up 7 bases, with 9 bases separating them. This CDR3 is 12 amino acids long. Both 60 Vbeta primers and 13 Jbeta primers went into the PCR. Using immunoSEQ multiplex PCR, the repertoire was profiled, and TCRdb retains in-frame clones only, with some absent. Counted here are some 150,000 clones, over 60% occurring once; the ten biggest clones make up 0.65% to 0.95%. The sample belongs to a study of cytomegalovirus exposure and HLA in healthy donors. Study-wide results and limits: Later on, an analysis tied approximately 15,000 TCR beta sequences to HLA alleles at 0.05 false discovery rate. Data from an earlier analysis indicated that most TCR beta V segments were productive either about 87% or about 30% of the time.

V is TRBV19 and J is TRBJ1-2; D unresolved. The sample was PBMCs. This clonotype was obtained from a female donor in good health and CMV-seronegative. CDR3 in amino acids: CASSIQAGGYTF. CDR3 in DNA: TGTGCCAGTAGTATTCAGGCGGGTGGCTACACCTTC.